This T cell receptor (beta chain) was profiled in a study of Ad26.COV2.S vaccination and SARS-CoV-2 variants listed by TCRdb under 2021. Context from the whole study: Vaccine-arm donors came from COV1001, a multicentre, randomized, double-blind, placebo-controlled phase I-IIa trial of Ad26.COV2.S in healthy adults. Dosing of Ad26.COV2.S was intramuscular, at either 5x10^10 or 1x10^11 viral particles, delivered as one shot or as two shots spaced 56 days apart. TCRbeta repertoire sequencing was used to assess the specificity and breadth of SARS-CoV-2-reactive T cell receptors after Ad26.COV2.S vaccination. The TCR-sequenced set comprised approximately 32 samples: approximately 19 Ad26.COV2.S vaccine recipients, 5 placebo recipients and 8 SARS-CoV-2 convalescent individuals. Trial participants were randomized into five groups of five: low-dose or high-dose Ad26.COV2.S given once or twice, or placebo on both occasions. Blinding of investigators to trial group allocation was maintained during experiments and outcome assessment. Summary of the overall study and its limitations: After vaccination, substantial breadth of spike-specific CD8+ and CD4+ T cell responses was reported. Comparing responses between vaccine doses or regimens was not something the study was powered to do. According to the authors, total T cell responses may have been underestimated by the TCR breadth and depth analyses. Higher spike-specific TCR breadth was observed in Ad26.COV2.S recipients than in placebo recipients (P = 0.0014). Comparable non-spike TCR breadth was observed between vaccine and placebo recipients, consistent with only spike being contained in the vaccine.

Reading the label with the study, this specimen's treatment or condition is: some 19 received Ad26.COV2.S at low or high dose, single or two shots; 5 received placebo; per-sample allocation not given. Repertoires of vaccine and placebo recipients were sequenced from samples taken on day 63 after the first injection. Between 29 July and 7 August 2020, Cohort 1b enrolled 25 adults aged 18-55 years at one site in Boston, USA. Ad26.COV2.S consisted of a replication-incompetent adenovirus type 26 vector by which a prefusion-stabilized SARS-CoV-2 spike protein from the original Wuhan strain was expressed. Spanning cysteine to phenylalanine, the CDR3 consists of 14 amino acids. The sequence is cut down to CDR3 DNA, 42 bases in frame from base 1. Deletion took 2 bases off V and 2 bases off J, with a span of 10 bases between the germline ends. The germline V gene yields SGHTA for CDR1 and FQGTGA for CDR2.

The immunoSEQ Assay was the method used to sequence TCRbeta CDR3 regions. After extraction, genomic DNA underwent amplification by bias-controlled multiplex PCR, followed by high-throughput sequencing. The authors processed their data as follows. To quantify the absolute abundance of every unique TCRbeta CDR3 region, sequences were collapsed and filtered. T cell fraction was estimated by normalizing TCRbeta template counts to usable DNA, with usable DNA measured through amplification of reference genes found in all nucleated cells. Repertoire TCRs were annotated as SARS-CoV-2-specific by exact matching of V gene, CDR3 amino acid sequence and J gene to a known reactive TCR set. MIRA supplied the reference SARS-CoV-2 TCR set, which was filtered for enrichment in COVID-19-positive ImmuneCODE repertoires so that public or cross-reactive TCRs were removed. Using the MIRA antigens, annotated TCRs were further analysed by specific ORF or by position within an ORF. Depth was the summed frequency of annotated unique rearrangements, while breadth was defined as annotated unique rearrangements over total unique productive rearrangements. Two-sided Wilcoxon rank-sum tests were applied when comparing TCR breadth between groups. The table was pulled from immuneACCESS by TCRdb, which kept in-frame rearrangements only. Such tables lose some clones; where checked, under half of the loss comes from unresolved V genes, and the rest has no known cause. V and J calls and clone size are as listed in that table; D and trimming were resolved from the DNA. In this sample the table shows about 400,000 clones, 75% to 90% of which occur a single time. The ten largest clones take up about 2% of the sample.

This clone was recorded once. It lacks a known antigen. It has no much larger one-base neighbor in the sample; base qualities were not kept. The chain is encoded by TRBV7-3 joined to TRBJ2-7; too little of a D gene remains to name it. This clonotype originated in a person aged 18 to 59 who received the Ad26.COV2.S COVID-19 vaccine or a placebo. Material: peripheral blood, obtained in a trial of Ad26.COV2.S vaccine versus placebo. The CDR3 reads as follows: CASSLGGSPYEQYF. The DNA sequence is TGTGCCAGCAGCTTAGGTGGCTCCCCCTACGAGCAGTACTTC.